These 5 T cell receptor beta chains originate from one sample sequenced in a study of T cells in Graves' hyperthyroidism and ophthalmopathy. Researchers took RNA transcripts and amplified the TCR beta CDR3 regions from them. First-round RT-PCR of the TCR CDR3 relied on the HTBI primer set. TCRdb used MiXCR to reprocess the multiplex PCR reads, holding one entry per CDR3 protein. The table records approximately 640,000 distinct CDR3 sequences, approximately 15% of them present only once. Sequencing used blood. The source is a man in his fifties with Graves' hyperthyroidism.

The V call is TRBV6-6, the J call TRBJ2-7; 12 nucleotides line up with TRBD2. CDR1 and CDR2 (germline): MNHNY, SVGAGI (reference sequence). The CDR3 contains 20 residues. V shed 2 bases, J shed 7 bases, and the junction held 21 bases outside the gene matches. The CDR3 is CASSYRFDLPGLAGRYEQYF. CDR3 bases: TGTGCCAGCAGTTACCGATTTGACTTGCCCGGACTAGCGGGGCGCTATGAGCAGTACTTC.

This clonotype showed up many times. The chain joins TRBV9 to TRBJ1-2, with 7 positions matching TRBD1. J lost 2 bases, V lost 4 bases, and 5 bases had no gene match. The CDR3 has 14 residues. CDR1 and CDR2 (germline): SGDLS, YYNGEE. The CDR3 sequence is CASSPWDRNYGYTF. DNA for the CDR3: TGTGCCAGCAGCCCCTGGGACAGAAACTATGGCTACACCTTC.

This clonotype was seen at least ten times. The chain joins TRBV7-8 to TRBJ1-1, with D perhaps matching TRBD1 (6 bases). This CDR3 spans 18 amino acids. Germline V gives CDR1 SGHVS, CDR2 FQNEAQ. V was clipped by 5 bases and J by 0 bases, with 22 bases between them. DNA of the CDR3: TGTGCCAGCAGCCGAGTGAGAGGGGGAACCCTCATGAACACTGAAGCTTTCTTT. The encoded protein is CASSRVRGGTLMNTEAFF.

This chain connects TRBV12-3 or TRBV12-4 to TRBJ1-1, with 8 bases lining up with TRBD1. This CDR3 is built from 13 residues. J lost 5 bases, V lost 6 bases, and 5 bases had no gene match. The CDR3 region is CASSSTGATEAFF. The CDR3, as DNA: TGTGCCAGCAGCTCGACAGGGGCTACTGAAGCTTTCTTT.

This chain connects TRBV12-3 or TRBV12-4 to TRBJ2-3, with no clear D. The CDR3 sequence is 14 residues long. V dropped 5 bases and J dropped 4 bases, with 13 bases sitting between them. The CDR3 DNA reads TGTGCCAGCAGTAACCACCGTAAGGCAGATACGCAGTATTTT. It specifies CASSNHRKADTQYF.